The sequence of this TCR beta chain was determined in a study of OX40 agonist ivuxolimab in advanced cancers. Study-level background: Patients enrolled in dose escalation were diagnosed with hepatocellular carcinoma, melanoma, renal cell or head and neck cancer.

V shed 1 base and J shed 5 bases, with 5 bases lying between them. The CDR3 runs 12 residues. CDR1 and CDR2 (germline): SGHNT, YENEEA. This clone came up a few times. The repertoire was sequenced with immunoSEQ multiplex PCR; TCRdb's copy has only in-frame clones and lacks some. The table lists just over 40,000 clones, 70% to 90% of them singletons, with 3.6% in the top ten. The sequencing here drew on CD4+ or CD8+ T cells sorted from blood, taken in a trial of the OX40 agonist ivuxolimab. The sequence was obtained from an adult with an advanced solid tumor such as melanoma, head and neck, liver or kidney cancer. This rearrangement joins TRBV11-3 to TRBJ1-2; unclear D gene. CDR3: CASSLGQYGYTF. The CDR3 nucleotides are TGTGCCAGCAGCTTAGGCCAGTATGGCTACACCTTC.